This T cell receptor beta chain appears in the sequencing data of a study of blood T cell repertoires in COVID-19 (dated by TCRdb to the early 2020s). Concerning the study at large: Samples from collaborators originated in the United States, Italy and Spain and spanned both the acute and convalescent phases of COVID-19. The dataset comprised deeply sampled blood TCRbeta repertoires from subjects exposed to, actively infected with, or recovered from COVID-19. A de-identified subject ID, COVID-19 status, age in years and sex were almost always included in the sample metadata. Samples came from the ongoing ImmuneRACE study (first 160 participants) plus 1,254 subjects from 6 global collaborators. The repertoires were made available in a free public database intended to serve as a resource for research on the immune response to SARS-CoV-2. Where available, HLA class I and class II types were taken from metadata supplied by the sample provider and were not determined by assay-based typing. The material from the prospective study consisted of cDNA or gDNA derived from T cells, B-cell-depleted T cells, or PBMCs.

General study outcomes and caveats: Clinical and demographic metadata were provided uncurated, with the amount varying by source and participant.

As for this clone: The target of this receptor is not known. No qualities accompany the bases; no much larger clone lies one base away.

The germline V gene encodes CDR1 SGHRS and CDR2 YFSETQ. Trimming accounts for 0 bases at V and 10 bases at J, while the number of junction bases matched to no gene is 18. The CDR3, cysteine through phenylalanine, is 19 amino acids long. Only CDR3 DNA is held: 57 bases, read in frame from base 1. Whole blood was collected in K2EDTA tubes by collaborating institutions according to the institutions' own protocols. Collaborator samples were shipped for TCRbeta analysis as frozen whole blood, isolated PBMCs, or DNA extracted from either sample type. TCRbeta CDR3 regions were amplified from genomic DNA using the immunoSEQ Assay, a bias-controlled multiplex PCR. The paper's processing steps were these. The number of nucleated cells in each sample was estimated from the amplification of reference gene primers within the assay. To quantify the absolute abundance of each unique TCRbeta CDR3 rearrangement, sequence reads were collapsed and filtered. For each sample, productive Simpson clonality was calculated as the square root of Simpson's diversity index across productive rearrangements. The immuneACCESS repertoire file appears here via TCRdb, limited to in-frame rearrangements. These files lack a portion of the clones; in checked studies, under half of the deficit traces to unresolved V genes, and the cause of the others is not known. V and J calls and clone size follow that table, whereas D and trimming were derived from the DNA. Recorded for this sample are about 64,000 clones; roughly 88% of them occurred a single time. The ten largest clonotypes hold around 3.9% of the sample.

The chain is assembled from TRBV5-1 and TRBJ1-6, with TRBD1 matching 8 junction bases. The clonotype comes from a man in his 70s with acute or convalescent COVID-19. Material: peripheral blood. The DNA sequence reads TGCGCCAGCAGCTTGGCCCAGGGTGGGGCCGGACAGGGTAGATCACCCCTCCACTTT. This yields the protein CASSLAQGGAGQGRSPLHF.